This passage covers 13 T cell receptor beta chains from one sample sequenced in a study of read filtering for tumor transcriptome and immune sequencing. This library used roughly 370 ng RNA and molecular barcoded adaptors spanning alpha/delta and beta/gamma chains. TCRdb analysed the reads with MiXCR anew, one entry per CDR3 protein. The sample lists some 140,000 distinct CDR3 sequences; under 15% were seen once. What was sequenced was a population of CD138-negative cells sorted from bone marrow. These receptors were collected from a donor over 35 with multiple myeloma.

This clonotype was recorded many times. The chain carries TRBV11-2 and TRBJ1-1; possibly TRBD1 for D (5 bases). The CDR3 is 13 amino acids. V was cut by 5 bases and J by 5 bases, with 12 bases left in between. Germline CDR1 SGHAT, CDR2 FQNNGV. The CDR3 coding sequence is TGTGCCAGCAGCCTAGGGGTGGGGACTGAAGCTTTCTTT. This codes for CASSLGVGTEAFF.

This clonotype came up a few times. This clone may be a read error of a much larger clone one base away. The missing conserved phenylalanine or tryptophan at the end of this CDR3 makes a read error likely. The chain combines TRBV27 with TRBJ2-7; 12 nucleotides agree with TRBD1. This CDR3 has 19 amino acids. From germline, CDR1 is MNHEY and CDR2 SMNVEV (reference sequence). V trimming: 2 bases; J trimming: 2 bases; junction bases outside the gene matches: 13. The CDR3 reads CASSLLRTGQGASTYEQYC. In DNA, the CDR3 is TGTGCCAGCAGTTTACTAAGGACGGGACAGGGGGCGTCGACCTACGAGCAGTACTGC.

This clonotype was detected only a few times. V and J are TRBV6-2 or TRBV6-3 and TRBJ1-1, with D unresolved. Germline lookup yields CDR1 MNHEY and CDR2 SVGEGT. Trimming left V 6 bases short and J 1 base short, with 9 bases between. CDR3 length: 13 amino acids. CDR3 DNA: TGTGCCAGCAGCCTACCAGGGAACACTGAAGCTTTCTTT. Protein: CASSLPGNTEAFF.

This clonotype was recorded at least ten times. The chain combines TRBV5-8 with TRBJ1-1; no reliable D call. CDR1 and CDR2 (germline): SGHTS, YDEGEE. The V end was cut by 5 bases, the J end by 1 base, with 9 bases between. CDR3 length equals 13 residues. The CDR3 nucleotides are TGTGCCAGCAGTTTTACAGAGAACACTGAAGCTTTCTTT. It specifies CASSFTENTEAFF.

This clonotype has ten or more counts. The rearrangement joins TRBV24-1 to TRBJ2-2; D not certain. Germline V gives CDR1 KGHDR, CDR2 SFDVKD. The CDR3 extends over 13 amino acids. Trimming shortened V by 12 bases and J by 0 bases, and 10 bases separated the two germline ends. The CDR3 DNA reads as TGTGCCGCTAGGAGCCCGAACACCGGGGAGCTGTTTTTT. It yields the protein CAARSPNTGELFF.

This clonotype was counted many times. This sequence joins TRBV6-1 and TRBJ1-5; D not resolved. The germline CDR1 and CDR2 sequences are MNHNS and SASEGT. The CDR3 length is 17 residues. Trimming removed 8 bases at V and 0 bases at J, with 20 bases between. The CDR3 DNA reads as TGTGCCAGCCTAGGGTTGGGCCCGGTGCATAGCAATCAGCCCCAGCATTTT. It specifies CASLGLGPVHSNQPQHF.

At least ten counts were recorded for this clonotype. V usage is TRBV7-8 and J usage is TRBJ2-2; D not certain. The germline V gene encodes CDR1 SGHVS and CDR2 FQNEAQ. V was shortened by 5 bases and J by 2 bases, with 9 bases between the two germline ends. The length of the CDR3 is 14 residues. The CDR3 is CASSAGFNTGELFF. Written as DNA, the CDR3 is TGTGCCAGCAGCGCCGGATTTAACACCGGGGAGCTGTTTTTT.

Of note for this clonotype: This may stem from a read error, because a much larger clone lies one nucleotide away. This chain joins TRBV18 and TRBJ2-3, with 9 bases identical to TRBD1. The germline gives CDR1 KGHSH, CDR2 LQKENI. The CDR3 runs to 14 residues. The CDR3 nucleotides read TGTGCCAGCACACCCAGACAGGGGGCAGATACGCAGTATTTT. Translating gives CASTPRQGADTQYF.

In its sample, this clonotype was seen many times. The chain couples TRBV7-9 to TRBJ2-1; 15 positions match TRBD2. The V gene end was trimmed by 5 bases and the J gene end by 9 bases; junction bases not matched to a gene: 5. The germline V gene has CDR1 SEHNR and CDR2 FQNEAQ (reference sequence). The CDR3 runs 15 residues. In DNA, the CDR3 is TGTGCCAGCAGCCTGGGACTAGCGGGAGGCCGTGAGCAGTTCTTC. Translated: CASSLGLAGGREQFF.

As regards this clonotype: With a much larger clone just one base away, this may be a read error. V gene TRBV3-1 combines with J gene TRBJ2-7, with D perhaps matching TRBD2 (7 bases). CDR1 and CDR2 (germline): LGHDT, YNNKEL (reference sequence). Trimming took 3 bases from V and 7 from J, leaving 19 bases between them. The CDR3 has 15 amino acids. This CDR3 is CASSHPGRGAEEQYF. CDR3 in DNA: TGTGCCAGCAGCCACCCGGGACGGGGGGCGGAAGAGCAGTACTTC.

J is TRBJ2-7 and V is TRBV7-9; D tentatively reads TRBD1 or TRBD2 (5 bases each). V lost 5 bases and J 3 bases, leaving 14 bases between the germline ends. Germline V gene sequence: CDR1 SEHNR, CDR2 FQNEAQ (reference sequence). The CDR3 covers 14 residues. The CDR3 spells CASSPRDDFYEQYF. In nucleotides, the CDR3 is TGTGCCAGCAGCCCACGGGACGATTTCTACGAGCAGTACTTC.

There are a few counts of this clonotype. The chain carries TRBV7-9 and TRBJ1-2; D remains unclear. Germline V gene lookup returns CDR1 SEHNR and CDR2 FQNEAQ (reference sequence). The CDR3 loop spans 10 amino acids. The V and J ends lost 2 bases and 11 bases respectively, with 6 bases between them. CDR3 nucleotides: TGTGCCAGCAGCTTATCACCGTACACCTTC. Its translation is CASSLSPYTF.

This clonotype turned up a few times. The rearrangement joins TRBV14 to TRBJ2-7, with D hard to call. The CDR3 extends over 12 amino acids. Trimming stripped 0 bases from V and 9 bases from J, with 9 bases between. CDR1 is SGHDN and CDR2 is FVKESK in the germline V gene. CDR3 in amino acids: CASSQERRWQYF. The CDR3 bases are TGTGCCAGCAGCCAAGAACGTAGATGGCAGTACTTC.